This T cell receptor beta chain was profiled in a study of shared T cell receptors in the human thymus. CDR3 size: 17 residues. Trimming took 7 bases from V and 3 from J; bases not matched to a gene: 15. Germline V CDR1 and CDR2: SGHRS, YFSETQ. Assay: immunoSEQ multiplex PCR; the TCRdb copy retains only in-frame clones and omits some. The sample yields roughly 700,000 clones, roughly 88% seen once. This sample also belongs to another study, concerning human thymus T cells. That source reports: Apparent skewing of V and J gene usage characterized both thymic and blood repertoires. A high degree of thymic repertoire overlap among unrelated individuals was reported in related research.

The sequencing sample was made of thymocytes. This TCR came from a boy under two years old with a congenital heart defect. This sequence joins TRBV5-1 and TRBJ2-3, with TRBD1 matching 9 bases. CDR3 in amino acids: CASGPASRDRDTDTQYF. The CDR3 DNA follows: TGCGCCAGCGGCCCCGCCTCCCGGGACAGGGATACAGATACGCAGTATTTT.